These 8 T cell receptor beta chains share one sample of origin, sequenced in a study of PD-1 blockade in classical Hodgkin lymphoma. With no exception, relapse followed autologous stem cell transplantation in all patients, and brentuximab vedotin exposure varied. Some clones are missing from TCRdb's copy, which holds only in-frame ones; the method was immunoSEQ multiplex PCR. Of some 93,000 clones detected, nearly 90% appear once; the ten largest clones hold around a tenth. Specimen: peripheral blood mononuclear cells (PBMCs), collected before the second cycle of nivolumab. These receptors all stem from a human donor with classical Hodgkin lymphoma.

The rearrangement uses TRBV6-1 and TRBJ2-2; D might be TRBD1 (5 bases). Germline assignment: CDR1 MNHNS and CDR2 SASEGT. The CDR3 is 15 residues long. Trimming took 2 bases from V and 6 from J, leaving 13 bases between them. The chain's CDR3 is CASSEWPGHAGELFF. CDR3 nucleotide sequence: TGTGCCAGCAGTGAATGGCCAGGGCACGCCGGGGAGCTGTTTTTT.

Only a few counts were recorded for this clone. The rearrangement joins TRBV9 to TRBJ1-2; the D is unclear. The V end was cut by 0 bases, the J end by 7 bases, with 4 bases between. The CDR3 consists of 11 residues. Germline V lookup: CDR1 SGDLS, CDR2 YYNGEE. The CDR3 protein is CASSVGAGYTF. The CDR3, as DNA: TGTGCCAGCAGCGTAGGGGCTGGCTACACCTTC.

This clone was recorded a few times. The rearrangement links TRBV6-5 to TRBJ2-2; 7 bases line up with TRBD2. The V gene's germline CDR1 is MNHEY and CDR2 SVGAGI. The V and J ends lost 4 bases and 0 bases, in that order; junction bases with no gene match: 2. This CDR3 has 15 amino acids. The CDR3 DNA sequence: TGTGCCAGCAGTTTCGGACTAGCGAACACCGGGGAGCTGTTTTTT. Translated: CASSFGLANTGELFF.

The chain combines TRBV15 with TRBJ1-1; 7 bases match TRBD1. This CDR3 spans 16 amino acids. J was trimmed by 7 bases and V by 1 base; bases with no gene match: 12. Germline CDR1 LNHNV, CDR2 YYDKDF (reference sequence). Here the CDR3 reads CATSRVGGGQRLEAFF. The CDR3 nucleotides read TGTGCCACCAGCAGAGTTGGCGGGGGACAGCGGCTTGAAGCTTTCTTT.

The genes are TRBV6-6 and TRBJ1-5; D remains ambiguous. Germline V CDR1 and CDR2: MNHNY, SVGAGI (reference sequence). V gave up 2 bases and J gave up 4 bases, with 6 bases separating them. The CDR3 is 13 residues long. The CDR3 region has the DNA TGTGCCAGCAGTTACCTGGGGAATCAGCCCCAGCATTTT. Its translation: CASSYLGNQPQHF.

The CDR3 DNA reads as TGTGCCAGCAGCTTAGATGCGGTCACCGGGGAGCTGTTTTTT. Translating it yields CASSLDAVTGELFF. This chain joins TRBV7-2 and TRBJ2-2; D is undetermined. Germline V gene sequence: CDR1 SGHTA, CDR2 FQGNSA. V gave up 1 base and J gave up 4 bases, with 7 bases separating them. CDR3 length equals 14 residues.

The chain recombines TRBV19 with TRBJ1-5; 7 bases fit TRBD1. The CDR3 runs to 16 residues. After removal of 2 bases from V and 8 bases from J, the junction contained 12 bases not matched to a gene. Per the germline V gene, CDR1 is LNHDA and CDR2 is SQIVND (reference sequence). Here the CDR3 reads CASSIFIRQGEEPQHF. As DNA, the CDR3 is TGTGCCAGTAGTATATTTATCCGACAGGGCGAGGAGCCCCAGCATTTT.

This CDR3 is CATSRDDLREQYF. CDR3 coding DNA: TGTGCCACCAGCAGAGATGACTTGCGGGAGCAGTACTTC. V gene TRBV15 combines with J gene TRBJ2-7; no reliable D call. The V gene lost 0 bases and the J gene lost 7 bases, with 10 bases spanning the gap. This CDR3 has 13 residues. CDR1 is LNHNV, CDR2 YYDKDF, per germline (reference sequence).